These 3 T cell receptor beta chains were all obtained from the same sample, sequenced in a study of T cells after yellow fever vaccination. From the 5' RACE reads, TCRdb called clonotypes with MiXCR, one entry per CDR3 protein. The sample records 300,000 to 350,000 distinct CDR3 sequences, about 11% being singletons. The specimen was CD4+ T cells sorted from PBMCs, collected 45 days after the yellow fever booster vaccination. These receptors all stem from a young man who received the YFV17D yellow fever vaccine.

The chain uses TRBV7-2 and TRBJ2-2; either TRBD1 or TRBD2 may fit D (5 bases each). Germline V gives CDR1 SGHTA, CDR2 FQGNSA. The CDR3 has 15 amino acids. The ends were cut back, 1 base at V and 5 bases at J, with 11 bases in the middle. CDR3 in DNA: TGTGCCAGCAGCTTAGTCGGGGCACGGACCGGGGAGCTGTTTTTT. Residues: CASSLVGARTGELFF.

A few counts support this clonotype. Here the CDR3 reads CATSDTRSTDTQYF. The CDR3 region has the DNA TGTGCCACCAGTGATACCCGTAGCACAGATACGCAGTATTTT. This rearrangement joins TRBV24-1 to TRBJ2-3; unclear D gene. The CDR3 totals 14 residues. The germline gives CDR1 KGHDR, CDR2 SFDVKD. The V end was cut by 3 bases, the J end by 0 bases, with 6 bases between.

This clonotype turned up a few times. The chain carries TRBV5-1 and TRBJ2-4, with 10 bases fitting TRBD2. Germline CDR1 reads SGHRS; CDR2 reads YFSETQ. V lost 4 bases, J lost 1 base, and 8 bases stayed unmatched. The CDR3 is 17 amino acids. CDR3 DNA: TGCGCCAGCAGCCCGAGAGGGGGACTAGCGGCCAAAAACATTCAGTACTTC. Protein product: CASSPRGGLAAKNIQYF.